A selection of T cell receptor beta chains follows, all from one sample in a study of early T cells in non-severe SARS-CoV-2 infection. TCRdb reprocessed the 5' RACE reads with MiXCR, giving one entry per CDR3 protein. The repertoire includes roughly 69,000 distinct CDR3 sequences, roughly 8.7% of them detected once, and 5.9% sits in the top ten. The material sequenced was whole blood. The receptors derive from an adult who was a healthcare worker with PCR-confirmed SARS-CoV-2 infection or an uninfected control (not recorded which). The CDR3 runs from the conserved cysteine through the conserved F or W. Each record gives: D gene, clone size, J gene, V gene, CDR3 protein, CDR3 DNA. A D gene is named only where the DNA matches it firmly. Size tells how often a clone was seen (once, few, many) or the class of an expanded clone, and some rows leave it out.

D gene: .
clone size: many
J gene: TRBJ2-3
V gene: TRBV6-1
CDR3 protein: CASTPLVKGTQYF
CDR3 DNA: TGTGCCAGCACCCCATTGGTCAAGGGTACGCAGTATTTT

D gene: .
clone size: many
J gene: TRBJ1-5
V gene: TRBV19
CDR3 protein: CASKTQRSNQPQHF
CDR3 DNA: TGTGCCAGTAAAACACAGAGATCCAATCAGCCCCAGCATTTT

D gene: TRBD2
clone size: many
J gene: TRBJ2-5
V gene: TRBV6-5
CDR3 protein: CASSPTSGRPQETQYF
CDR3 DNA: TGTGCCAGCAGCCCGACTAGCGGGAGGCCTCAAGAGACCCAGTACTTC

D gene: TRBD1
clone size: many
J gene: TRBJ1-2
V gene: TRBV10-1
CDR3 protein: CASSRTTGGIYGYTF
CDR3 DNA: TGCGCCAGCAGTCGAACCACAGGGGGAATCTATGGCTACACCTTC

D gene: .
clone size: many
J gene: TRBJ1-5
V gene: TRBV2
CDR3 protein: CASSGQEGSQPQHF
CDR3 DNA: TGTGCCAGCAGTGGACAGGAGGGTAGCCAGCCCCAGCATTTT

D gene: TRBD1
clone size: many
J gene: TRBJ1-2
V gene: TRBV5-1
CDR3 protein: CASSLDGTGRWGYTF
CDR3 DNA: TGCGCCAGCAGCTTGGATGGGACAGGGAGATGGGGCTACACCTTC

D gene: .
clone size: many
J gene: TRBJ1-4
V gene: TRBV5-8
CDR3 protein: CASSLQDLVEKLFF
CDR3 DNA: TGTGCCAGCAGCCTACAGGACTTGGTGGAGAAACTGTTTTTT

D gene: TRBD2
clone size: many
J gene: TRBJ2-1
V gene: TRBV6-2/TRBV6-3
CDR3 protein: CASSLWTSSNEQFF
CDR3 DNA: TGTGCCAGCAGTCTGTGGACTAGCTCTAATGAGCAGTTCTTC

D gene: .
clone size: .
J gene: TRBJ2-3
V gene: TRBV4-1
CDR3 protein: CASSQWDADTQYF
CDR3 DNA: TGCGCCAGCAGCCAATGGGACGCAGATACGCAGTATTTT

D gene: .
clone size: .
J gene: TRBJ2-1
V gene: TRBV2
CDR3 protein: CASSGLRFSYNEQFF
CDR3 DNA: TGTGCCAGCAGTGGCCTCCGGTTCTCCTACAATGAGCAGTTCTTC

D gene: .
clone size: many
J gene: TRBJ2-3
V gene: TRBV7-9
CDR3 protein: CASSLVADTQYF
CDR3 DNA: TGTGCCAGCAGCTTAGTCGCAGATACGCAGTATTTT

D gene: TRBD2
clone size: few
J gene: TRBJ2-1
V gene: TRBV27
CDR3 protein: CASRSLAGNEQFF
CDR3 DNA: TGTGCCAGCAGATCACTAGCGGGCAATGAGCAGTTCTTC

D gene: .
clone size: .
J gene: TRBJ1-1
V gene: TRBV19
CDR3 protein: CASREGTEDFTLNTEAFF
CDR3 DNA: TGTGCCAGTAGGGAGGGGACGGAGGACTTTACTTTGAACACTGAAGCTTTCTTT

D gene: .
clone size: few
J gene: TRBJ2-5
V gene: TRBV5-1
CDR3 protein: CASSPQRIQETQYF
CDR3 DNA: TGCGCCAGCAGCCCCCAAAGGATCCAAGAGACCCAGTACTTC

D gene: .
clone size: many
J gene: TRBJ2-7
V gene: TRBV20-1
CDR3 protein: CSARDHNSTYEQYF
CDR3 DNA: TGCAGTGCTAGAGATCATAACAGTACCTACGAGCAGTACTTC

D gene: .
clone size: few
J gene: TRBJ1-5
V gene: TRBV18
CDR3 protein: CASSPRGQQPQHF
CDR3 DNA: TGTGCCAGCTCACCGAGGGGCCAACAGCCCCAGCATTTT

D gene: .
clone size: many
J gene: TRBJ1-5
V gene: TRBV7-8
CDR3 protein: CASSLLGAVQPQHF
CDR3 DNA: TGTGCCAGCAGCTTACTGGGGGCAGTTCAGCCCCAGCATTTT

D gene: TRBD1
clone size: .
J gene: TRBJ2-5
V gene: TRBV25-1
CDR3 protein: CASSEYWGGLGGRQTQYF
CDR3 DNA: TGTGCCAGCAGTGAATATTGGGGCGGGTTAGGGGGCAGGCAGACCCAGTACTTC

D gene: TRBD2
clone size: many
J gene: TRBJ2-7
V gene: TRBV25-1
CDR3 protein: CATRTSGNEQYF
CDR3 DNA: TGTGCCACTCGGACTAGCGGGAACGAGCAGTACTTC

D gene: .
clone size: many
J gene: TRBJ2-3
V gene: TRBV11-2
CDR3 protein: CASSLVASTDTQYF
CDR3 DNA: TGTGCCAGCAGCTTAGTAGCCAGCACAGATACGCAGTATTTT

D gene: .
clone size: few
J gene: TRBJ2-3
V gene: TRBV4-2
CDR3 protein: CASSKRRTPFTRRNPDTQYF
CDR3 DNA: TGTGCCAGCAGCAAGAGACGGACTCCATTTACTCGGCGAAACCCAGATACGCAGTATTTT

D gene: .
clone size: many
J gene: TRBJ2-3
V gene: TRBV11-3
CDR3 protein: CASSPTGVHTDTQYF
CDR3 DNA: TGTGCCAGCAGCCCTACCGGGGTCCACACAGATACGCAGTATTTT

D gene: TRBD1
clone size: .
J gene: TRBJ2-2
V gene: TRBV6-6
CDR3 protein: CASSSHQGAFGELFF
CDR3 DNA: TGTGCCAGCAGTTCCCATCAGGGGGCGTTTGGGGAGCTGTTTTTT

D gene: .
clone size: many
J gene: TRBJ2-3
V gene: TRBV7-9
CDR3 protein: CASRRLDPYDTQYF
CDR3 DNA: TGTGCCAGCCGAAGACTTGACCCTTATGATACGCAGTATTTT

D gene: .
clone size: few
J gene: TRBJ2-3
V gene: TRBV7-3
CDR3 protein: CASSFHQSGTQYF
CDR3 DNA: TGTGCCAGCAGCTTTCATCAATCTGGGACGCAGTATTTT

D gene: TRBD1
clone size: .
J gene: TRBJ2-7
V gene: TRBV29-1
CDR3 protein: CSVKGQAKDEQYF
CDR3 DNA: TGCAGCGTTAAAGGACAGGCTAAGGACGAGCAGTACTTC

D gene: .
clone size: many
J gene: TRBJ1-6
V gene: TRBV7-3
CDR3 protein: CASTPPVRVNSPLHF
CDR3 DNA: TGTGCCAGCACCCCCCCAGTCCGAGTCAATTCACCCCTCCACTTT

D gene: TRBD2
clone size: few
J gene: TRBJ2-2
V gene: TRBV9
CDR3 protein: CASSVGDSGYTGELFF
CDR3 DNA: TGTGCCAGCAGCGTAGGTGATAGCGGGTACACCGGGGAGCTGTTTTTT

D gene: .
clone size: .
J gene: TRBJ2-7
V gene: TRBV7-3
CDR3 protein: CASSSTGSLGEQYF
CDR3 DNA: TGTGCCAGCAGCTCAACTGGCAGTTTGGGAGAGCAGTACTTC

D gene: .
clone size: many
J gene: TRBJ1-1
V gene: TRBV20-1
CDR3 protein: CSARDPQGWTEAFF
CDR3 DNA: TGCAGTGCTAGAGATCCTCAGGGTTGGACTGAAGCTTTCTTT

D gene: .
clone size: many
J gene: TRBJ2-7
V gene: TRBV6-5
CDR3 protein: CASQRSTSLSEQYF
CDR3 DNA: TGTGCCAGCCAACGCAGCACGAGCCTCTCCGAGCAGTACTTC

D gene: .
clone size: many
J gene: TRBJ2-4
V gene: TRBV6-1
CDR3 protein: CASEGTGTSLAKNIQYF
CDR3 DNA: TGTGCCAGCGAGGGAACCGGGACATCACTAGCCAAAAACATTCAGTACTTC

D gene: .
clone size: .
J gene: TRBJ2-3
V gene: TRBV3-1
CDR3 protein: CASSQDGRASSTDTQYF
CDR3 DNA: TGTGCCAGCAGTCAAGATGGCCGCGCCTCCAGCACAGATACGCAGTATTTT

D gene: .
clone size: many
J gene: TRBJ2-1
V gene: TRBV6-1
CDR3 protein: CASSFWGEQFF
CDR3 DNA: TGTGCCAGCAGTTTCTGGGGTGAGCAGTTCTTC

D gene: .
clone size: few
J gene: TRBJ1-2
V gene: TRBV7-9
CDR3 protein: CASGINGANYGYTF
CDR3 DNA: TGTGCCAGCGGCATTAATGGAGCTAACTATGGCTACACCTTC

D gene: TRBD1
clone size: many
J gene: TRBJ1-1
V gene: TRBV7-9
CDR3 protein: CASSPDGTGNTEAFF
CDR3 DNA: TGTGCCAGCAGCCCAGACGGGACAGGGAACACTGAAGCTTTCTTT

D gene: .
clone size: many
J gene: TRBJ2-7
V gene: TRBV20-1
CDR3 protein: CSASFSDPSISYEQYF
CDR3 DNA: TGCAGTGCTAGTTTTTCGGACCCATCAATCTCCTACGAGCAGTACTTC

D gene: .
clone size: many
J gene: TRBJ2-1
V gene: TRBV10-3
CDR3 protein: CAITDRYEQFF
CDR3 DNA: TGTGCCATCACCGACCGGTATGAGCAGTTCTTC

D gene: .
clone size: many
J gene: TRBJ2-1
V gene: TRBV29-1
CDR3 protein: CSVEDVGGGQFF
CDR3 DNA: TGCAGCGTTGAAGACGTCGGAGGTGGGCAGTTCTTC